The entry that follows covers one TCR beta chain sequence. Its antigen is not known. This entry comes from a study of vaccination effects on CD4 cells after COVID-19. Expansion with viral peptide pools was applied to antigen-specific CD4+ T cells by the ViraFEST assay prior to sequencing. Upon completion of around 9 days in culture, CD4+ T cells were isolated. All study participants received two doses of BNT162b2 or mRNA-1273 vaccine. The CDR3 is made up of 15 amino acids. Germline V CDR1 and CDR2: SGHRS, YFSETQ. Trimming took 4 bases from V and 0 from J, leaving 10 bases between them. Sequenced by immunoSEQ multiplex PCR; TCRdb stores in-frame clones only, minus some. The data contain roughly 70,000 clones, roughly 80% of them singletons.

The sequencing here drew on CD4+ T cells from PBMCs cultured with HCoV-OC43 spike peptides, taken after COVID-19 vaccination. Subset indicated: HCoV-OC43 spike overlapping peptide pool stimulation. This TCR was sampled from a human donor who received a COVID-19 vaccine. The rearrangement links TRBV5-1 to TRBJ2-2, with D perhaps TRBD1 (6 bases). In DNA, the CDR3 is TGCGCCAGCAGCCCGAGGACAGCGAACACCGGGGAGCTGTTTTTT. Translated, it gives CASSPRTANTGELFF. Full variable domain (outside the CDR3, taken from reference TRBV5-1 and TRBJ2-2): KAGVTQTPRYLIKTRGQQVTLSCSPISGHRSVSWYQQTPGQGLQFLFEYFSETQRNKGNFPGRFSGRQFSNSRSEMNVSTLELGDSALYLCASSPRTANTGELFFGEGSRLTVL.